The rows below give T cell receptor beta chains drawn from one sample of a study of response to subunit inactivated influenza vaccine. TCRdb fed the RT-PCR reads into MiXCR, producing one record per CDR3 protein. The data show under 750,000 distinct CDR3 sequences, approximately 12% seen once. Source: PBMCs from blood, taken on the day of vaccination. The receptors derive from a middle-aged man who received an inactivated influenza vaccine. CDR3s include the opening cysteine and the closing phenylalanine or tryptophan. Each record gives: D gene, V gene, clone size, J gene, CDR3 protein, CDR3 DNA. The D gene is left open where the match is weak. The listing skips clone size in some rows; elsewhere it reads once, few, many or a size class.

d_call: .; v_call: TRBV12-3/TRBV12-4; clone_size: many; j_call: TRBJ1-2; cdr3_aa: CASSLSQKSNYGYTF; cdr3_nt: TGTGCCAGCAGTTTAAGTCAGAAATCTAACTATGGCTACACCTTC
d_call: .; v_call: TRBV12-3/TRBV12-4; clone_size: few; j_call: TRBJ1-5; cdr3_aa: CASRWTTQPQHF; cdr3_nt: TGTGCCAGCAGGTGGACGACACAGCCCCAGCATTTT
d_call: TRBD1; v_call: TRBV11-2; clone_size: .; j_call: TRBJ2-1; cdr3_aa: CASSLVWGRGSSNEQFF; cdr3_nt: TGTGCCAGCAGCTTAGTATGGGGCAGGGGGTCTTCCAATGAGCAGTTCTTC
d_call: .; v_call: TRBV20-1; clone_size: few; j_call: TRBJ2-2; cdr3_aa: CSATQPTGELFF; cdr3_nt: TGCAGTGCTACCCAGCCCACCGGGGAGCTGTTTTTT
d_call: .; v_call: TRBV2; clone_size: .; j_call: TRBJ1-1; cdr3_aa: CASSELPGAEAFF; cdr3_nt: TGTGCCAGCAGTGAATTGCCAGGGGCTGAAGCTTTCTTT
d_call: .; v_call: TRBV7-8; clone_size: few; j_call: TRBJ2-7; cdr3_aa: CASSKGGGPYEQYF; cdr3_nt: TGTGCCAGCAGCAAGGGGGGTGGCCCCTACGAGCAGTACTTC
d_call: .; v_call: TRBV9; clone_size: few; j_call: TRBJ1-4; cdr3_aa: CASSVASDRGTGKLFF; cdr3_nt: TGTGCCAGCAGCGTAGCGTCGGATCGAGGGACGGGGAAACTGTTTTTT
d_call: .; v_call: TRBV29-1; clone_size: .; j_call: TRBJ2-5; cdr3_aa: CSVGLANQETQYF; cdr3_nt: TGCAGCGTTGGATTAGCGAACCAAGAGACCCAGTACTTC
d_call: .; v_call: TRBV5-5; clone_size: few; j_call: TRBJ1-3; cdr3_aa: CASSQRGFGNTIYF; cdr3_nt: TGTGCCAGCAGCCAGCGGGGGTTCGGAAACACCATATATTTT
d_call: TRBD2; v_call: TRBV5-1; clone_size: few; j_call: TRBJ2-2; cdr3_aa: CASSLALAGGPIGELFF; cdr3_nt: TGCGCCAGCAGCTTGGCTCTAGCGGGAGGGCCCATCGGGGAGCTGTTTTTT
d_call: TRBD2; v_call: TRBV20-1; clone_size: .; j_call: TRBJ2-1; cdr3_aa: CSAGELAGLYNEQFF; cdr3_nt: TGCAGTGCTGGGGAACTAGCGGGCCTCTACAATGAGCAGTTCTTC
d_call: .; v_call: TRBV27; clone_size: .; j_call: TRBJ2-7; cdr3_aa: CASSLFNEQYF; cdr3_nt: TGTGCCAGCAGTTTATTCAACGAGCAGTACTTC
d_call: .; v_call: TRBV2; clone_size: few; j_call: TRBJ2-7; cdr3_aa: CASNWGYEQYF; cdr3_nt: TGTGCCAGTAACTGGGGGTACGAGCAGTACTTC
d_call: TRBD1; v_call: TRBV6-5; clone_size: few; j_call: TRBJ2-2; cdr3_aa: CASSYSGRGTSGELFF; cdr3_nt: TGTGCCAGCAGTTACTCGGGCAGGGGGACATCAGGGGAGCTGTTTTTT
d_call: .; v_call: TRBV9; clone_size: .; j_call: TRBJ2-2; cdr3_aa: CASSVGGSPNTGELFF; cdr3_nt: TGTGCCAGCAGCGTAGGTGGCAGCCCGAACACCGGGGAGCTGTTTTTT
d_call: .; v_call: TRBV5-5; clone_size: .; j_call: TRBJ2-7; cdr3_aa: CASSLVLGGSYEQYF; cdr3_nt: TGTGCCAGCAGCTTGGTTCTAGGCGGATCCTACGAGCAGTACTTC
d_call: .; v_call: TRBV4-2; clone_size: many; j_call: TRBJ1-1; cdr3_aa: CASSQDGLNTEAFF; cdr3_nt: TGTGCCAGCAGCCAAGATGGCCTGAACACTGAAGCTTTCTTT
d_call: .; v_call: TRBV5-1; clone_size: .; j_call: TRBJ2-1; cdr3_aa: CASSLAGISGYNEQFF; cdr3_nt: TGCGCCAGCAGCTTGGCCGGTATCTCCGGCTACAATGAGCAGTTCTTC
d_call: .; v_call: TRBV6-5; clone_size: many; j_call: TRBJ2-7; cdr3_aa: CASSYLPGRDYEQYF; cdr3_nt: TGTGCCAGCAGTTACCTTCCCGGCAGGGACTACGAGCAGTACTTC
d_call: .; v_call: TRBV3-1; clone_size: .; j_call: TRBJ2-5; cdr3_aa: CASSQASQGETQYF; cdr3_nt: TGTGCCAGCAGCCAAGCGTCGCAGGGAGAGACCCAGTACTTC
d_call: .; v_call: TRBV7-9; clone_size: few; j_call: TRBJ2-7; cdr3_aa: CASSVSGYPYEQYF; cdr3_nt: TGTGCCAGCAGCGTCAGCGGGTACCCCTACGAGCAGTACTTC
d_call: TRBD1; v_call: TRBV12-3/TRBV12-4; clone_size: .; j_call: TRBJ2-7; cdr3_aa: CASSTPGGTGDTYEQYF; cdr3_nt: TGTGCCAGCAGCACACCCGGGGGGACAGGGGACACCTACGAGCAGTACTTC
d_call: .; v_call: TRBV7-9; clone_size: few; j_call: TRBJ1-1; cdr3_aa: CASSFLPGVGTEAFF; cdr3_nt: TGTGCCAGCAGCTTTCTCCCGGGGGTCGGTACTGAAGCTTTCTTT
d_call: TRBD2; v_call: TRBV27; clone_size: .; j_call: TRBJ2-1; cdr3_aa: CASSLSLSGSTYNEQFF; cdr3_nt: TGTGCCAGCAGTTTATCCCTTAGCGGGAGTACATACAATGAGCAGTTCTTC
d_call: TRBD2; v_call: TRBV9; clone_size: few; j_call: TRBJ2-2; cdr3_aa: CASSARGGGAGATGELFF; cdr3_nt: TGTGCCAGCAGCGCCCGAGGGGGAGGAGCGGGGGCCACCGGGGAGCTGTTTTTT
d_call: TRBD2; v_call: TRBV5-1; clone_size: .; j_call: TRBJ2-7; cdr3_aa: CASSLDGRSYEQYF; cdr3_nt: TGCGCCAGCAGCTTGGACGGGAGGAGCTACGAGCAGTACTTC
d_call: TRBD1; v_call: TRBV29-1; clone_size: .; j_call: TRBJ2-1; cdr3_aa: CSVWTGGRGEQFF; cdr3_nt: TGCAGCGTTTGGACAGGGGGCAGGGGTGAGCAGTTCTTC
d_call: .; v_call: TRBV5-1; clone_size: .; j_call: TRBJ2-3; cdr3_aa: CASSLLQESTDTQYF; cdr3_nt: TGCGCCAGCAGCTTGCTTCAGGAAAGCACAGATACGCAGTATTTT
d_call: .; v_call: TRBV9; clone_size: .; j_call: TRBJ2-1; cdr3_aa: CASSISSGMNEQFF; cdr3_nt: TGTGCCAGCAGCATATCGTCAGGGATGAATGAGCAGTTCTTC
d_call: .; v_call: TRBV28; clone_size: .; j_call: TRBJ1-1; cdr3_aa: CASTPWAALNTEAFF; cdr3_nt: TGTGCCAGCACCCCCTGGGCGGCGTTGAACACTGAAGCTTTCTTT
d_call: TRBD1; v_call: TRBV5-5; clone_size: few; j_call: TRBJ2-7; cdr3_aa: CASSLEQGAYEQYF; cdr3_nt: TGTGCCAGCAGCTTGGAACAGGGGGCTTACGAGCAGTACTTC
d_call: .; v_call: TRBV11-2; clone_size: .; j_call: TRBJ2-3; cdr3_aa: CASSLGRGQRVTDTQYF; cdr3_nt: TGTGCCAGCAGCTTAGGACGGGGACAGCGGGTCACAGATACGCAGTATTTT
d_call: TRBD1; v_call: TRBV28; clone_size: many; j_call: TRBJ2-2; cdr3_aa: CASSPTRTGMYGELFF; cdr3_nt: TGTGCCAGCAGTCCTACCCGGACAGGGATGTACGGGGAGCTGTTTTTT
d_call: TRBD1; v_call: TRBV5-5; clone_size: few; j_call: TRBJ2-7; cdr3_aa: CASSLRGTGVSYEQYF; cdr3_nt: TGTGCCAGCAGCCTCCGTGGGACAGGGGTCTCCTACGAGCAGTACTTC
d_call: .; v_call: TRBV5-6; clone_size: few; j_call: TRBJ1-5; cdr3_aa: CASSLSGRLLKQPQHF; cdr3_nt: TGTGCCAGCAGCTTATCCGGACGGCTCCTAAAACAGCCCCAGCATTTT
d_call: .; v_call: TRBV29-1; clone_size: many; j_call: TRBJ1-6; cdr3_aa: CSVEVAWGEGSPLHF; cdr3_nt: TGCAGCGTTGAAGTGGCGTGGGGGGAAGGATCACCCCTCCACTTT
d_call: .; v_call: TRBV5-6; clone_size: .; j_call: TRBJ1-1; cdr3_aa: CASSLVGQGAEAFF; cdr3_nt: TGTGCCAGCAGCTTGGTAGGGCAGGGCGCTGAAGCTTTCTTT
d_call: .; v_call: TRBV28; clone_size: .; j_call: TRBJ2-1; cdr3_aa: CASSSVDGNNEQFF; cdr3_nt: TGTGCCAGCAGTTCCGTTGACGGAAACAATGAGCAGTTCTTC
d_call: .; v_call: TRBV6-5; clone_size: .; j_call: TRBJ2-1; cdr3_aa: CASSFITGSYNEQFF; cdr3_nt: TGTGCCAGCAGTTTCATTACAGGCAGCTACAATGAGCAGTTCTTC
d_call: .; v_call: TRBV20-1; clone_size: few; j_call: TRBJ2-7; cdr3_aa: CSASSVEFGRAYEQYF; cdr3_nt: TGCAGTGCTAGCTCCGTGGAATTCGGCAGGGCCTACGAGCAGTACTTC
d_call: .; v_call: TRBV19; clone_size: .; j_call: TRBJ1-1; cdr3_aa: CASSQGEWTEAFF; cdr3_nt: TGTGCCAGTAGTCAAGGGGAATGGACTGAAGCTTTCTTT
d_call: .; v_call: TRBV7-2; clone_size: .; j_call: TRBJ2-7; cdr3_aa: CASSLVSDSSSYEQYF; cdr3_nt: TGTGCCAGCAGCTTAGTATCTGACTCAAGCTCCTACGAGCAGTACTTC
d_call: .; v_call: TRBV6-2/TRBV6-3; clone_size: .; j_call: TRBJ1-5; cdr3_aa: CASSSLSTVINQPQHF; cdr3_nt: TGTGCCAGCAGTTCCCTCTCGACAGTGATCAATCAGCCCCAGCATTTT
d_call: TRBD1; v_call: TRBV6-2/TRBV6-3; clone_size: few; j_call: TRBJ2-1; cdr3_aa: CASSAPGQVGLQGQFF; cdr3_nt: TGTGCCAGCAGTGCCCCGGGACAGGTAGGCCTACAGGGGCAGTTCTTC
d_call: TRBD1; v_call: TRBV4-1; clone_size: few; j_call: TRBJ1-6; cdr3_aa: CASSQGKDRGDPLHF; cdr3_nt: TGCGCCAGCAGCCAGGGGAAGGACAGGGGAGACCCCCTCCACTTT
d_call: .; v_call: TRBV7-9; clone_size: few; j_call: TRBJ2-2; cdr3_aa: CASLESGELFF; cdr3_nt: TGTGCCAGCCTGGAGTCCGGGGAGCTGTTTTTT
d_call: TRBD1; v_call: TRBV12-3/TRBV12-4; clone_size: .; j_call: TRBJ1-6; cdr3_aa: CASSHRQGDNSPLHF; cdr3_nt: TGTGCCAGCAGCCACAGACAGGGGGATAATTCACCCCTCCACTTT
d_call: .; v_call: TRBV11-2; clone_size: .; j_call: TRBJ2-3; cdr3_aa: CASSLSWESADTQYF; cdr3_nt: TGTGCCAGCAGCTTAAGTTGGGAGTCCGCAGATACGCAGTATTTT
d_call: .; v_call: TRBV7-9; clone_size: many; j_call: TRBJ2-7; cdr3_aa: CASSLEQGNEQYF; cdr3_nt: TGTGCCAGCAGCTTAGAGCAGGGCAACGAGCAGTACTTC
d_call: TRBD1; v_call: TRBV7-2; clone_size: .; j_call: TRBJ2-2; cdr3_aa: CASSGQGAGELFF; cdr3_nt: TGTGCCAGCAGCGGACAGGGGGCAGGGGAGCTGTTTTTT
d_call: TRBD1; v_call: TRBV5-1; clone_size: .; j_call: TRBJ2-1; cdr3_aa: CASSLGGTGVHEQFF; cdr3_nt: TGCGCCAGCAGCTTGGGAGGGACAGGGGTTCATGAGCAGTTCTTC
d_call: TRBD2; v_call: TRBV24-1; clone_size: many; j_call: TRBJ2-1; cdr3_aa: CATSERGAGGANYNEQFF; cdr3_nt: TGTGCCACCAGTGAGAGAGGGGCCGGGGGGGCTAACTACAATGAGCAGTTCTTC
d_call: .; v_call: TRBV27; clone_size: .; j_call: TRBJ2-1; cdr3_aa: CASCYGPEGYNEQFF; cdr3_nt: TGTGCCAGCTGCTATGGACCGGAGGGATACAATGAGCAGTTCTTC
d_call: TRBD2; v_call: TRBV6-1; clone_size: few; j_call: TRBJ2-1; cdr3_aa: CASTMLPSGSRNEQFF; cdr3_nt: TGTGCCAGCACCATGCTGCCTAGCGGGAGTCGGAATGAGCAGTTCTTC
d_call: TRBD1; v_call: TRBV29-1; clone_size: many; j_call: TRBJ2-3; cdr3_aa: CSVGQGLGTDTQYF; cdr3_nt: TGCAGCGTGGGACAGGGGTTGGGCACAGATACGCAGTATTTT
d_call: TRBD1; v_call: TRBV10-3; clone_size: .; j_call: TRBJ1-6; cdr3_aa: CAISDEGARSPLHF; cdr3_nt: TGTGCCATCAGTGATGAGGGGGCCAGGTCACCCCTCCACTTT
d_call: .; v_call: TRBV7-2; clone_size: few; j_call: TRBJ2-2; cdr3_aa: CASSLDGGFTGELFF; cdr3_nt: TGTGCCAGCAGCTTAGATGGAGGGTTCACCGGGGAGCTGTTTTTT